This entry lists 10 T cell receptor beta chains sequenced from one sample in a study of post-analysis software for immune sequencing data. The TCR beta cDNA libraries contained unique molecular identifiers. From the PCR reads, TCRdb called clonotypes with MiXCR, one entry per CDR3 protein. The data show some 700,000 distinct CDR3 sequences, with about 60% seen just once and about 11% held by the top ten. Their recognized antigens are unknown. General observations from the study: Patients had higher frequencies than controls of five TRBV segments, including TRBV5-6, TRBV5-1 and TRBV20-1.

Sequenced: blood. These TCRs come from a girl aged 2 to 9 with multiple sclerosis.

The chain links TRBV27 to TRBJ2-1; D is ambiguous. The CDR3 is 14 amino acids. The V gene lost 4 bases and the J gene lost 13 bases, with 20 bases spanning the gap. Germline V lookup: CDR1 MNHEY, CDR2 SMNVEV (reference sequence). In DNA, the CDR3 is TGTGCCAGCAGTTCCACGATGGTGGTAACGCTACAGTTCTTC. Translating it yields CASSSTMVVTLQFF.

The V call is TRBV7-2, the J call TRBJ2-2; TRBD2 agrees at 8 bases. This CDR3 contains 15 residues. CDR1 SGHTA and CDR2 FQGNSA come from the germline V gene. J was trimmed by 4 bases and V by 5 bases; bases with no gene match: 6. The DNA of the CDR3 is TGTGCCAGCAGCCCGGGGGGGCTTCGCACCGGGGAGCTGTTTTTT. This gives the protein CASSPGGLRTGELFF.

The rearrangement uses TRBV4-3 and TRBJ2-2; D perhaps matches TRBD2 (5 bases). V lost 0 bases, J lost 4 bases, and 9 bases lay in between. The V gene's germline CDR1 is LGHNA and CDR2 YSLEER. This CDR3 is 15 amino acids long. The CDR3 spells CASSQEREFTGELFF. Here the CDR3 DNA reads TGCGCCAGCAGCCAAGAACGGGAATTCACCGGGGAGCTGTTTTTT.

The chain is built from TRBV27 and TRBJ2-3; D uncertain. V was clipped by 4 bases and J by 0 bases, with 8 bases between them. CDR3 length equals 14 residues. The germline V gene has CDR1 MNHEY and CDR2 SMNVEV (reference sequence). The CDR3 DNA sequence: TGTGCCAGCAGTTCACCCACTAGCACAGATACGCAGTATTTT. This encodes CASSSPTSTDTQYF.

Turning to this clonotype: A read error may produce the germline difference seen at one junction end. The chain recombines TRBV20-1 with TRBJ2-5; D is tentatively TRBD1 or TRBD2 (5 bases each). This CDR3 has 13 amino acids. The germline CDR1 and CDR2 sequences are DFQATT and SNEGSKA (reference sequence). DNA of the CDR3: TGCAGTGCTCCGGGACCTACCCAAGAGATCCAGTACTTC. This encodes CSAPGPTQEIQYF.

In this sample, this clonotype turned up a few times. V is TRBV24-1 and J is TRBJ2-3; 9 bases are shared with TRBD2. CDR3 length: 15 amino acids. The V gene's germline CDR1 is KGHDR and CDR2 SFDVKD. With 3 bases clipped from V and 4 bases from J, the junction kept 4 bases outside the gene matches. The CDR3 region is CATSDKREVPDTQYF. The CDR3 nucleotides are TGTGCCACCAGTGATAAGCGGGAGGTTCCAGATACGCAGTATTTT.

V gene TRBV27 combines with J gene TRBJ2-3; tentatively, D is TRBD2 (6 bases). V lost 3 bases and J 2 bases, leaving 18 bases between the germline ends. Germline lookup yields CDR1 MNHEY and CDR2 SMNVEV (reference sequence). The CDR3 is 17 residues long. CDR3 in DNA: TGTGCCAGCAGTTTCATGGGCCCCGGAGGGTTCACAGATACGCAGTATTTT. It translates to CASSFMGPGGFTDTQYF.

This clonotype turned up a few times. This rearrangement joins TRBV5-6 to TRBJ2-6; TRBD2 might be the D (5 bases). The CDR3 loop spans 16 amino acids. V was shortened by 0 bases and J by 0 bases, with 7 bases between the two germline ends. The V gene's germline CDR1 is SGHDT and CDR2 YYEEEE. CDR3 residues: CASSLGGGSGANVLTF. The CDR3 coding sequence is TGTGCCAGCAGCTTGGGAGGAGGCTCTGGGGCCAACGTCCTGACTTTC.

This clonotype was seen a handful of times. The chain combines TRBV5-1 with TRBJ1-1; D is undetermined. The ends were cut back, 6 bases at V and 2 bases at J, with 8 bases in the middle. The CDR3 consists of 12 residues. Germline assignment: CDR1 SGHRS and CDR2 YFSETQ. CDR3 in DNA: TGCGCCAGCAATGAGGGAAACACTGAAGCTTTCTTT. Its translation: CASNEGNTEAFF.

This clonotype was detected a few times. This chain uses TRBV6-6 with TRBJ1-1; the D gene is possibly TRBD1 (5 bases). Looked up from germline, CDR1 is MNHNY and CDR2 is SVGAGI (reference sequence). This CDR3 contains 12 residues. Deletions cut 2 bases from V and 8 bases from J, with 9 bases between. CDR3 residues: CASSYGAPEAFF. The CDR3 DNA follows: TGTGCCAGCAGTTACGGGGCCCCGGAAGCTTTCTTT.